This T cell receptor beta chain was captured by sequencing in a study of blood T cell repertoires in COVID-19. The CDR3 has 12 residues. Germline V gives CDR1 MNHEY, CDR2 SVGAGI. The assay was immunoSEQ multiplex PCR, and TCRdb's table has in-frame clones only and misses some. Of approximately 170,000 clones listed, roughly 93% are singletons. This clone has just a few counts. Germline and junction disagree at one end, which may indicate a read error. Sequenced material: peripheral blood. V gene TRBV6-5 combines with J gene TRBJ1-4; no clear D. The sequence was obtained from a man between 18 and 35 years old with COVID-19, enrolled during active disease. DNA of the CDR3: TGTGCCAGCAGTACGGGGAGAGGGAAACTGCTTTTT. It translates to CASSTGRGKLLF.